These 16 T cell receptor beta chains came from one sample sequenced in a study of T cells in Graves' hyperthyroidism and ophthalmopathy. It was RNA transcripts that yielded the amplified TCR beta CDR3 regions. TCR CDR3 regions were first amplified by RT-PCR with HTBI primers. A single record per CDR3 protein comes from TCRdb applying MiXCR to the multiplex PCR reads. The data show about 100,000 distinct CDR3 sequences, roughly 15% seen once. The sequencing input was blood. The receptor source for this set is a woman aged 45-59 years with Graves' hyperthyroidism.

V usage is TRBV20-1 and J usage is TRBJ1-4; no reliable D call. CDR3 length: 12 amino acids. Trimming left V 6 bases short and J 8 bases short, with 13 bases between. CDR1 and CDR2 from the germline V gene are DFQATT and SNEGSKA (reference sequence). The CDR3 sequence is CSATSVGEKLFF. The CDR3 DNA sequence: TGCAGTGCAACCTCAGTGGGGGAAAAACTGTTTTTT.

This clonotype occurred many times. V usage is TRBV20-1 and J usage is TRBJ2-5, with D perhaps TRBD2 (5 bases). Germline V gene lookup returns CDR1 DFQATT and CDR2 SNEGSKA (reference sequence). CDR3 length: 13 amino acids. V lost 3 bases and J 5 bases, leaving 13 bases between the germline ends. The CDR3: CSASRGPGETQYF. In DNA form, the CDR3 reads TGCAGTGCTAGCCGAGGGCCGGGGGAGACCCAGTACTTC.

This clonotype was seen at least ten times. The chain couples TRBV30 to TRBJ1-1, with 7 bases lining up with TRBD1. The CDR3 covers 18 residues. The germline gives CDR1 GTSNPN, CDR2 SVGIG (reference sequence). V gave up 0 bases and J gave up 1 base; unmatched junction bases: 14. CDR3 in DNA: TGTGCCTGGAGTGTATCGTGGTTTAGGGGGCCGGGGAACACTGAAGCTTTCTTT. Encoded protein: CAWSVSWFRGPGNTEAFF.

There are many counts of this clonotype. The CDR3 loop reads CASSPNSGAYEQYF. CDR3 nucleotides: TGTGCCAGCAGTCCTAACAGCGGAGCCTACGAGCAGTACTTC. The J gene is TRBJ2-7, the V gene TRBV11-1, with D perhaps TRBD2 (5 bases). The CDR3 has 14 residues. CDR1 SGHAT and CDR2 FQDESV come from the germline V gene (reference sequence). With 6 bases removed from V and 2 bases from J, the gap between germline ends came to 14 bases. Drawing the rest from reference TRBV11-1 and TRBJ2-7, the complete variable domain is EAEVAQSPRYKITEKSQAVAFWCDPISGHATLYWYRQILGQGPELLVQFQDESVVDDSQLPKDRFSAERLKGVDSTLKIQPAELGDSAMYLCASSPNSGAYEQYFGPGTRLTVT.

This clonotype was detected ten times or more. This chain uses TRBV6-5 with TRBJ1-1; maybe TRBD1 (5 bases). From germline, CDR1 is MNHEY and CDR2 SVGAGI. CDR3 length: 15 residues. Trimming shortened V by 2 bases and J by 5 bases, and 15 bases separated the two germline ends. CDR3 coding DNA: TGTGCCAGCAGTTACGACGGACACCCTGGGACTGAAGCTTTCTTT. Protein: CASSYDGHPGTEAFF.

As regards this clonotype: Given a much more abundant clone one base away, this may be a read error. The chain is built from TRBV6-2 or TRBV6-3 and TRBJ2-1, with 7 bases lining up with TRBD2. The CDR3 is 14 amino acids. The germline gives CDR1 MNHEY, CDR2 SVGEGT. CDR3 amino acids: CASSYGGGGNGQFF. Written as DNA, the CDR3 is TGTGCCAGCAGTTACGGGGGGGGGGGGAATGGGCAGTTCTTC.

This clonotype has more than one count but fewer than ten. The rearrangement uses TRBV19 and TRBJ1-1; D possibly corresponds to TRBD1 (5 bases). V was shortened by 2 bases and J by 3 bases, with 7 bases between the two germline ends. The V gene's germline CDR1 is LNHDA and CDR2 SQIVND (reference sequence). CDR3 length equals 13 residues. CDR3 DNA sequence: TGTGCCAGTAGTATACAGGGATACACTGAAGCTTTCTTT. Its protein is CASSIQGYTEAFF. Combining the CDR3 with reference TRBV19 and TRBJ1-1 gives the whole variable domain DGGITQSPKYLFRKEGQNVTLSCEQNLNHDAMYWYRQDPGQGLRLIYYSQIVNDFQKGDIAEGYSVSREKKESFPLTVTSAQKNPTAFYLCASSIQGYTEAFFGQGTRLTVV.

This clonotype has ten or more counts. The J gene is TRBJ2-5, the V gene TRBV30, with D unresolved. Germline lookup yields CDR1 GTSNPN and CDR2 SVGIG (reference sequence). V lost 2 bases and J lost 5, with 15 bases in between. This CDR3 spans 14 amino acids. CDR3 residues: CAWSRSSLSETQYF. CDR3 coding DNA: TGTGCCTGGAGTCGGAGCTCCCTATCTGAGACCCAGTACTTC. The whole variable domain, filled in from reference TRBV30 and TRBJ2-5, reads SQTIHQWPATLVQPVGSPLSLECTVEGTSNPNLYWYRQAAGRGLQLLFYSVGIGQISSEVPQNLSASRPQDRQFILSSKKLLLSDSGFYLCAWSRSSLSETQYFGPGTRLLVL.

This chain joins TRBV29-1 and TRBJ1-2, with D perhaps TRBD1 (5 bases). The germline V gene encodes CDR1 SQVTM and CDR2 ANQGSEA. The ends were cut back, 7 bases at V and 6 bases at J, with 15 bases in the middle. The CDR3 runs 12 residues. The CDR3 region has the DNA TGCAGCGGCCTCGGGACGGGACATGGCTACACCTTC. Translating gives CSGLGTGHGYTF.

J is TRBJ2-5 and V is TRBV20-1, with 9 bases lining up with TRBD2. Unmatched junction bases numbered 9, after V lost 0 bases and J lost 4 bases. The length of the CDR3 is 16 residues. The V gene's germline CDR1 is DFQATT and CDR2 SNEGSKA (reference sequence). In DNA form, the CDR3 reads TGCAGTGCTAGAGACGGCGGGGGGGCAATCTTAGAGACCCAGTACTTC. It codes for CSARDGGGAILETQYF.

This clonotype was detected ten times or more. The chain is built from TRBV9 and TRBJ2-4, with TRBD2 matching over 13 bases. Germline loops: CDR1 SGDLS, CDR2 YYNGEE. This CDR3 region has 20 residues. With V trimmed by 4 bases and J by 1 base, 14 bases remained unmatched. Here the CDR3 DNA reads TGTGCCAGCAGCCCATACTCCGGGACTAGCGGGATTGGGGCCAAAAACATTCAGTACTTC. Translation gives CASSPYSGTSGIGAKNIQYF.

J is TRBJ2-1 and V is TRBV11-2; 8 nucleotides line up with TRBD2. V was pared by 1 base and J by 5 bases, with 10 bases of the junction left unmatched. In germline, CDR1 is SGHAT, CDR2 FQNNGV. The CDR3 consists of 17 residues. This CDR3 reads CASSLGSGSVFDNEQFF. Here the CDR3 DNA reads TGTGCCAGCAGCTTAGGAAGCGGGAGTGTTTTCGACAATGAGCAGTTCTTC.

On this clonotype itself: A much more abundant neighbour one base away suggests this may be a read error. It is likely a read error, because the conserved phenylalanine at the end of the CDR3 is missing. This chain joins TRBV11-1 and TRBJ2-3; 9 bases agree with TRBD2. Germline CDR1 SGHAT, CDR2 FQDESV (reference sequence). The length of the CDR3 is 15 residues. V lost 5 bases and J lost 0; bases outside the gene matches: 3. CDR3 in DNA: TGTGCCAGCAGCCAGCGGGAGGCTAGCACAGATACGCAGTATCTT. This translates into CASSQREASTDTQYL.

The J gene is TRBJ2-7, the V gene TRBV11-2; 10 bases are a match to TRBD2. The junction had 4 bases not matched to a gene; V was cut back by 2 bases and J by 3 bases. The CDR3 is 15 amino acids. Germline V lookup: CDR1 SGHAT, CDR2 FQNNGV. The CDR3 reads CASSLILAGVYEQYF. The CDR3 nucleotides read TGTGCCAGCAGCTTAATCCTAGCGGGAGTCTACGAGCAGTACTTC.

The rearrangement links TRBV20-1 to TRBJ2-2; tentatively, D is TRBD1 (6 bases). Germline CDR1 reads DFQATT; CDR2 reads SNEGSKA (reference sequence). The CDR3 is made up of 14 amino acids. The V gene lost 2 bases and the J gene lost 5 bases, with 12 bases spanning the gap. The chain's CDR3 is CSARKSGATGELFF. The DNA for the CDR3 is TGCAGTGCTAGAAAGTCAGGGGCTACCGGGGAGCTGTTTTTT.

Ten or more counts support this clonotype. V gene TRBV2 combines with J gene TRBJ2-1; 7 nucleotides agree with TRBD1. Germline trimming cut 6 bases from V and 4 bases from J; bases unmatched to any gene: 6. Per the germline V gene, CDR1 is SNHLY and CDR2 is FYNNEI. The CDR3 consists of 14 residues. CDR3 in DNA: TGTGCCAGCAGAACCGGGACAGCGTACAATGAGCAGTTCTTC. Translating it yields CASRTGTAYNEQFF.